This TCR beta chain was sequenced in a study of cytomegalovirus exposure and HLA in healthy donors. Concerning this clone itself: As yet, its antigen is unknown.

60 Vbeta and 13 Jbeta primers were used in PCR. Authors' methods: In a later analysis, of 80 million or so unique beta chains, 9 million to 11 million appeared in at least two donors. Data came from immunoSEQ multiplex PCR; TCRdb stores just in-frame clones and leaves some out. V and J calls and clone size come straight from that table; D and trimming were deduced from the DNA. Of roughly 150,000 clones detected, roughly 70% appear once; the ten largest clones hold 2.5% to 3.5%. Study outcomes and limitations: What a later analysis showed was that several of the most significant clusters appeared linked to common viral pathogens. It is likely that the observed cluster of highly shared sequence variants was a sequencing artifact.

Sample: PBMCs. The sequence derives from a woman between 45 and 60 years old in good health and CMV-seropositive.

CDR3 residues: CASSVTGTGSGELFF. The CDR3 region has the DNA TGCGCCAGCAGCGTAACCGGGACAGGGAGCGGGGAGCTGTTTTTT. The chain uses TRBV5-1 and TRBJ2-2; 9 bases align to TRBD1. The CDR3 sequence is 15 residues long. V trimming: 4 bases; J trimming: 7 bases; junction bases outside the gene matches: 8. In germline, CDR1 is SGHRS, CDR2 YFSETQ.